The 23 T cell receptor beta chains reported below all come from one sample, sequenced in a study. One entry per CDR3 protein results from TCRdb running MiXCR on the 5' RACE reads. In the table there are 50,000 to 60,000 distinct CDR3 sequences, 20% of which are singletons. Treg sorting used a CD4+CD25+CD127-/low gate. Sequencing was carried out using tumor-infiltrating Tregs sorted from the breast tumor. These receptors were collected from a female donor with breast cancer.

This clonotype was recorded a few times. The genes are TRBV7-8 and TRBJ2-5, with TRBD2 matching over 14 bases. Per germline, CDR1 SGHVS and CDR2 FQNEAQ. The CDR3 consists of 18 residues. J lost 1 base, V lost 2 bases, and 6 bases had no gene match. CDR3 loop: CASSLPGLAGGFQETQYF. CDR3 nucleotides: TGTGCCAGCAGCTTACCCGGACTAGCGGGGGGTTTCCAAGAGACCCAGTACTTC.

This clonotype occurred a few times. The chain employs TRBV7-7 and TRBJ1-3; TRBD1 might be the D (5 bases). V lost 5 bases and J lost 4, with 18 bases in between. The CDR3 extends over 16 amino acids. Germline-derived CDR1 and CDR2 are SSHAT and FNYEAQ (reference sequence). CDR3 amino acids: CASSPGTSLAGNTIYF. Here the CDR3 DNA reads TGTGCCAGCAGCCCCGGGACCTCTCTCGCCGGAAACACCATATATTTT. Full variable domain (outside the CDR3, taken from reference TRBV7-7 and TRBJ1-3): GAGVSQSPRYKVTKRGQDVTLRCDPISSHATLYWYQQALGQGPEFLTYFNYEAQPDKSGLPSDRFSAERPEGSISTLTIQRTEQRDSAMYRCASSPGTSLAGNTIYFGEGSWLTVV.

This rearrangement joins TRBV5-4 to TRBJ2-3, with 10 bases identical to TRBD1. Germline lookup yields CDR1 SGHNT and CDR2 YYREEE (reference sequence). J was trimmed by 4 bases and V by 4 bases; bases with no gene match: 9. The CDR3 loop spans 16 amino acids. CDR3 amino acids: CASSGRQGARADTQYF. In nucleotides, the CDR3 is TGTGCCAGCAGCGGGAGACAGGGGGCGAGGGCAGATACGCAGTATTTT.

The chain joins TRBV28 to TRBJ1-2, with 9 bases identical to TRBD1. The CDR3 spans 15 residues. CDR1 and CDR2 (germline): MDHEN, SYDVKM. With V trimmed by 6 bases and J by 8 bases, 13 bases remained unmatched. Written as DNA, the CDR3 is TGTGCCAGCAGACAACCTCCGGGACAGGGAGAGGGCTACACCTTC. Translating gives CASRQPPGQGEGYTF.

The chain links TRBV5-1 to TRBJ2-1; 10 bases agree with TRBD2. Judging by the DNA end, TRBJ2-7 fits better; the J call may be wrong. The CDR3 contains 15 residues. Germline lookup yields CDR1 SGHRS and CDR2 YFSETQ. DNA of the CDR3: TGCGCCAGCAGCCCGACTAGCGGGCAATTAAATGAGCAGTACTTC. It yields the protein CASSPTSGQLNEQYF.

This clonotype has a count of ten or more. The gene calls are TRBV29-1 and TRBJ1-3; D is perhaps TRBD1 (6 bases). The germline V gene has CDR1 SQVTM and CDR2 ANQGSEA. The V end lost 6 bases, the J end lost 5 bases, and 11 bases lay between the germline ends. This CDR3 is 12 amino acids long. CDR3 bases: TGCAGCGTCGTGCAGGGGAGAAACACCATATATTTT. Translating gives CSVVQGRNTIYF.

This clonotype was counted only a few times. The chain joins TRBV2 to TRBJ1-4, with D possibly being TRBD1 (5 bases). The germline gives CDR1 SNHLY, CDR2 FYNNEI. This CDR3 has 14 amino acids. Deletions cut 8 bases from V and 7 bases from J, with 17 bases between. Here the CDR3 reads CASASEGTGEKLFF. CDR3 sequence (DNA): TGTGCCAGCGCCAGTGAGGGGACGGGTGAAAAACTGTTTTTT. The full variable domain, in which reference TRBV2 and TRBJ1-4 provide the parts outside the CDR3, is EPEVTQTPSHQVTQMGQEVILRCVPISNHLYFYWYRQILGQKVEFLVSFYNNEISEKSEIFDDQFSVERPDGSNFTLKIRSTKLEDSAMYFCASASEGTGEKLFFGSGTQLSVL.

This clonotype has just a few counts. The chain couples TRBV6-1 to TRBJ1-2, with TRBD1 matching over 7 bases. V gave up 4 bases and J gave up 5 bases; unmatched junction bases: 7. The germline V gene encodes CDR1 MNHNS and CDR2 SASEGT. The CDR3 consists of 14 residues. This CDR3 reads CASSGQGIGYGYTF. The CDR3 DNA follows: TGTGCCAGCAGTGGACAGGGCATAGGGTATGGCTACACCTTC.

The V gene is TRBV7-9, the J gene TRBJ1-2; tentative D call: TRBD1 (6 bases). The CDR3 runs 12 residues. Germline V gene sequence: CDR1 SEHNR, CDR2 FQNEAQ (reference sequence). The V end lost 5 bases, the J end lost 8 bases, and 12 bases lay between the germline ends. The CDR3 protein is CASSVQGGGYTF. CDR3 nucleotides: TGTGCCAGCAGCGTACAGGGTGGCGGCTACACCTTC.

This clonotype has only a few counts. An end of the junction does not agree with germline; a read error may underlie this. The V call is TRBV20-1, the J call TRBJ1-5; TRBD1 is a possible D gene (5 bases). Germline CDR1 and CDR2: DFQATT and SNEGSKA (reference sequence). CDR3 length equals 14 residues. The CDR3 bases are TGCAGTGCCTACGACAGTTCTAGCGATCAGCCCCAGCATTTT. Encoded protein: CSAYDSSSDQPQHF.

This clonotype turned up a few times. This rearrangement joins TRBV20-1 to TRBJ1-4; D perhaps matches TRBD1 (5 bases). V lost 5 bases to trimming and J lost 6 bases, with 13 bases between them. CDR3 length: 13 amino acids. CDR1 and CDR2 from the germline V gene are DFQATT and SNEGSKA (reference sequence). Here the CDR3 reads CSAPLPGDEKLFF. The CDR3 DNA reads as TGCAGTGCTCCCCTCCCGGGGGATGAAAAACTGTTTTTT.

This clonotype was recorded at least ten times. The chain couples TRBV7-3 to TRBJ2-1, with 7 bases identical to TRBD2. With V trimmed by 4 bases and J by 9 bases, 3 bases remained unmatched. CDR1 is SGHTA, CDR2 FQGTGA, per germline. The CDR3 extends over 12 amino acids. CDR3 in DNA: TGTGCCAGCAGCTCCCCTAGCGGTGAGCAGTTCTTC. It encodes CASSSPSGEQFF.

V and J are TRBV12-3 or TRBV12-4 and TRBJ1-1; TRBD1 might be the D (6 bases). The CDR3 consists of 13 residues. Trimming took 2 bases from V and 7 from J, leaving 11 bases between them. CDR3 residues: CASSLTPTGEAFF. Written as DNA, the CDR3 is TGTGCCAGCAGTTTAACCCCGACAGGTGAAGCTTTCTTT.

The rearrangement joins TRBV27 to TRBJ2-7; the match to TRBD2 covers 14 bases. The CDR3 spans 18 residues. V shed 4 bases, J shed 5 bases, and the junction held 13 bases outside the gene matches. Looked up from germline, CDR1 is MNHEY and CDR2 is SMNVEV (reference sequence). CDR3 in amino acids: CASSSLPGTSGSSNEQYF. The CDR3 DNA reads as TGTGCCAGCAGTTCCCTACCCGGGACTAGCGGGAGTAGCAACGAGCAGTACTTC.

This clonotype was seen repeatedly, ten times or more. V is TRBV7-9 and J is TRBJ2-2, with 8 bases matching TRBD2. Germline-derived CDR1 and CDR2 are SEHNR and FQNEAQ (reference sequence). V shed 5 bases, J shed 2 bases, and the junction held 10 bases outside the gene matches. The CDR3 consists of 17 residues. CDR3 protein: CASSDPLAGPNTGELFF. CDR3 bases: TGTGCCAGCAGCGACCCCCTAGCGGGTCCCAACACCGGGGAGCTGTTTTTT.

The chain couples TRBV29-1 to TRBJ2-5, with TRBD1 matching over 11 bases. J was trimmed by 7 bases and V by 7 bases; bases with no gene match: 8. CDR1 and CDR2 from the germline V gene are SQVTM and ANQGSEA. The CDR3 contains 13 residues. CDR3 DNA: TGCAGCGCTGGGACAGGGGGATTTGGGACCCAGTACTTC. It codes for CSAGTGGFGTQYF.

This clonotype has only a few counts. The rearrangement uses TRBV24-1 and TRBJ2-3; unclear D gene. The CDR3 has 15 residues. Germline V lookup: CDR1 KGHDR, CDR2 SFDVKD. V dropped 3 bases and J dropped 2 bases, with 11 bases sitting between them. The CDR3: CATSDQAVLTDTQYF. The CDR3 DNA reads TGTGCCACCAGTGATCAGGCAGTGCTCACAGATACGCAGTATTTT.

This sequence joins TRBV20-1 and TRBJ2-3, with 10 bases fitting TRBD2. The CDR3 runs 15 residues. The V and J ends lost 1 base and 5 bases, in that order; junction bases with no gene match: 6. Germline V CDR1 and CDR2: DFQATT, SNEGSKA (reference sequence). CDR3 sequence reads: CSARGAGGHGDTQYF. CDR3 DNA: TGCAGTGCTAGAGGAGCGGGGGGGCACGGAGATACGCAGTATTTT.

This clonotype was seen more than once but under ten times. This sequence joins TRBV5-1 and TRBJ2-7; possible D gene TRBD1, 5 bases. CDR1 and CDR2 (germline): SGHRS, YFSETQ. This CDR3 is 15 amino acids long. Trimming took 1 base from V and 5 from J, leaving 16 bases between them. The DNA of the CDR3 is TGCGCCAGCAGCTTGAGGTCTAGGGGTACCCACGAGCAGTACTTC. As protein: CASSLRSRGTHEQYF.

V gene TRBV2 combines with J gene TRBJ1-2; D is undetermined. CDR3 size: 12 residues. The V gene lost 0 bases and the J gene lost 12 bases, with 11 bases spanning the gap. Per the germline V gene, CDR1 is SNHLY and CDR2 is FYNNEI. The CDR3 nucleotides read TGTGCCAGCAGTGAAGCGCCTTTTATAGACACCTTC. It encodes CASSEAPFIDTF.

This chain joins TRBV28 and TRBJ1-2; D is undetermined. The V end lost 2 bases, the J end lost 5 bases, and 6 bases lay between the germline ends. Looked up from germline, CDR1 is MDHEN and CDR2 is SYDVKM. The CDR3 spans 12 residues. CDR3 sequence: CASSLLNYGYTF. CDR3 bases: TGTGCCAGCAGTTTACTCAATTATGGCTACACCTTC.

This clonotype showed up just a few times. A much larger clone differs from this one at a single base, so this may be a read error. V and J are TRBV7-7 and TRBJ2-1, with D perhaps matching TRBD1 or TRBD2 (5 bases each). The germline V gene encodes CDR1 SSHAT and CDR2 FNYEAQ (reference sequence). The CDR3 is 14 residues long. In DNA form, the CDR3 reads TGTGCCAGCAGCGCCACCGGGACCACCAGTGAGCAGCTCTTC. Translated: CASSATGTTSEQLF.

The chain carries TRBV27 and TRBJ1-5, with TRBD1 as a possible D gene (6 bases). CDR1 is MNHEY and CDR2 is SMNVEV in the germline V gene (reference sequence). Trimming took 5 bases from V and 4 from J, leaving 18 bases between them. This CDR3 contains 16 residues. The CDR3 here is CASSLTRGRGNQPQHF. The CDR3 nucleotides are TGTGCCAGCAGTCTCACGAGGGGCAGGGGAAATCAGCCCCAGCATTTT.